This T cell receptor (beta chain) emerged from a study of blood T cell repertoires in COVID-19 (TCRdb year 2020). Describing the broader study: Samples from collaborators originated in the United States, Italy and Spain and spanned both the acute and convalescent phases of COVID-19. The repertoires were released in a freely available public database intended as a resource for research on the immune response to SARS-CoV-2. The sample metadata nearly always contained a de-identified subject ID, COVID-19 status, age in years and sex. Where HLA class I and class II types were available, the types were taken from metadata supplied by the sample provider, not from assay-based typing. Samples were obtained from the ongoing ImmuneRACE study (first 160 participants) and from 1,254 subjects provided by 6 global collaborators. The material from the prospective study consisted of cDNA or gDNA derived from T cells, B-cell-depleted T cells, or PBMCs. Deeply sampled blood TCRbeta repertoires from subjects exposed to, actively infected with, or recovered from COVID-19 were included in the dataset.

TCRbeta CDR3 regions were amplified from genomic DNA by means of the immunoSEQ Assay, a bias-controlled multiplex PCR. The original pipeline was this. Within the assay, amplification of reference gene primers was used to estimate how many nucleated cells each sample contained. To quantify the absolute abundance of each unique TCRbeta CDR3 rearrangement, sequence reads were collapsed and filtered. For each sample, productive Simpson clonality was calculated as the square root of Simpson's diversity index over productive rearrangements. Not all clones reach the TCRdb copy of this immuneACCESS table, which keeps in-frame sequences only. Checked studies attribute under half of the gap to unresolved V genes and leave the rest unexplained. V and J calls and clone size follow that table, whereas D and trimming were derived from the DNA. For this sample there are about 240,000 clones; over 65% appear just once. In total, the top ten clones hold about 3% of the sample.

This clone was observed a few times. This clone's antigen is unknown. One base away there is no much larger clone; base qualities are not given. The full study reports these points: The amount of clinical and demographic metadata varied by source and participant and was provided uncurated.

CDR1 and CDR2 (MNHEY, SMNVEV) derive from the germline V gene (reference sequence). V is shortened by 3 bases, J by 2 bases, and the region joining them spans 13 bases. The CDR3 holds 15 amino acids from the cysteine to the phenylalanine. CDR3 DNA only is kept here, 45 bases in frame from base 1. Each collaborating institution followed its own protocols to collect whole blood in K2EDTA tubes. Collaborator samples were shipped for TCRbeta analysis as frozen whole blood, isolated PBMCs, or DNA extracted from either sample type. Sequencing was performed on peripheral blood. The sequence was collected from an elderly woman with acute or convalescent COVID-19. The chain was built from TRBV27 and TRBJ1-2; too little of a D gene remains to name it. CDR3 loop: CASSFRIRVNYGYTF. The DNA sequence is TGTGCCAGCAGTTTTCGGATCCGGGTCAACTATGGCTACACCTTC.